This TCR beta chain was sequenced during a study of cytomegalovirus exposure and HLA in healthy donors. General study results and limits: There were 150 to 200 TCR beta chains listed as cytomegalovirus-associated. Cytomegalovirus status, reportedly, was diagnosed with high specificity and sensitivity by the classifier.

The method was immunoSEQ multiplex PCR; TCRdb's version includes in-frame clones alone and lacks a portion of them. The sample has around 140,000 clones; around 84% are singletons. Germline V gene data show CDR1 as WNHNN and CDR2 as SYGVQD (reference sequence). The V end lost 1 base, the J end lost 0 bases, and 13 bases lay between the germline ends. This CDR3 comprises 17 residues. Points on this clone: The antigen remains undetermined.

The origin of this receptor is a man aged 18 to 30 in good health and CMV-seropositive. The chain is built from TRBV10-1 and TRBJ1-5; no firm D call. Sequencing was carried out using PBMCs. The CDR3 coding sequence is TGCGCCAGCAGTGAGTTGAAAAGGCACTATAGCAATCAGCCCCAGCATTTT. Encoded protein: CASSELKRHYSNQPQHF.